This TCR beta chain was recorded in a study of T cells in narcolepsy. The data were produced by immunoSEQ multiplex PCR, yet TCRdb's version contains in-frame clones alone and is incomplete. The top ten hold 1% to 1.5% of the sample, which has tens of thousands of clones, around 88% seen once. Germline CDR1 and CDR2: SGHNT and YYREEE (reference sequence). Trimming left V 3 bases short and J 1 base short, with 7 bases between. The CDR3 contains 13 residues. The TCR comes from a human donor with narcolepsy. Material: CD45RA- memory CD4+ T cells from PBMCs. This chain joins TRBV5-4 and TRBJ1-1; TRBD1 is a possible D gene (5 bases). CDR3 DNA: TGTGCCAGCAGCTATGACAGGAACACTGAAGCTTTCTTT. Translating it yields CASSYDRNTEAFF.